Each of the 28 T cell receptor beta chains below was sequenced from the same sample in a study of CD8 T cells in ankylosing spondylitis. These receptors have no known antigen. TCRdb reprocessed the 5' RACE reads with MiXCR, giving one entry per CDR3 protein. The data hold about 450,000 distinct CDR3 sequences, with 25% to 30% observed a single time. Study observations and caveats: Ankylosing spondylitis blood appeared to carry a characteristic TCR beta motif of several highly homologous variants.

Sequencing input: blood, either unsorted or a sorted T cell fraction (not recorded which). The receptors derive from a male donor with ankylosing spondylitis.

This clonotype was counted only a few times. The genes are TRBV5-1 and TRBJ2-7; no reliable D call. This CDR3 is 12 amino acids long. V was clipped by 4 bases and J by 4 bases, with 9 bases between them. The germline CDR1 and CDR2 sequences are SGHRS and YFSETQ. The CDR3 DNA reads TGCGCCAGCAGCCAGACTGGATACGAGCAGTACGTC. This translates into CASSQTGYEQYV.

V is TRBV20-1 and J is TRBJ2-7; possibly TRBD1 for D (5 bases). Trimming took off 2 bases at V and 9 bases at J, with 14 bases between the two ends. Germline CDR1 DFQATT, CDR2 SNEGSKA (reference sequence). CDR3 size: 12 residues. This chain's CDR3 is CSARPPEGVQYF. CDR3 DNA sequence: TGCAGTGCTAGACCCCCAGAAGGGGTGCAGTACTTC.

The genes are TRBV24-1 and TRBJ1-5, with TRBD1 as a possible D gene (5 bases). The CDR3 is 16 residues long. In germline, CDR1 is KGHDR, CDR2 SFDVKD. Trimming pared 3 bases from V and 2 bases from J, leaving 13 bases between. CDR3 DNA sequence: TGTGCCACCAGTGATGGACGGAGGGGTGGCAATCAGCCCCAGCATTTT. The encoded protein is CATSDGRRGGNQPQHF.

The sample holds a few counts of this clonotype. The genes are TRBV7-2 and TRBJ1-5; unclear D gene. Germline lookup yields CDR1 SGHTA and CDR2 FQGNSA. This CDR3 is built from 12 residues. V lost 5 bases and J 3 bases, leaving 5 bases between the germline ends. The DNA of the CDR3 is TGTGCCAGCAGCCCACTCAATCAGCCCCAGCATTTT. Encoded protein: CASSPLNQPQHF.

The CDR3 bases are TGTGCCACCAGTGATCCCGGGACACCGAACACCGGGGAGCTGTTTTTT. It is translated as CATSDPGTPNTGELFF. The chain recombines TRBV24-1 with TRBJ2-2; D may be TRBD1 (6 bases). Germline V gives CDR1 KGHDR, CDR2 SFDVKD. CDR3 length: 16 residues. Between the trimmed V and J ends, which lost 3 bases and 0 bases, there was a span of 10 bases.

This clonotype occurred a few times. The chain uses TRBV7-8 and TRBJ2-1, with TRBD2 matching 7 bases. After removal of 6 bases from V and 6 bases from J, the junction contained 2 bases not matched to a gene. Germline V gives CDR1 SGHVS, CDR2 FQNEAQ. The CDR3 consists of 12 residues. In DNA form, the CDR3 reads TGTGCCAGCAGTTGGGAGGGCAATGAGCAGTTCTTC. Its protein is CASSWEGNEQFF.

The table lists this clonotype with a few counts. This chain's CDR3 is CSASALEGAGHNEQFF. The DNA of the CDR3 is TGCAGTGCTAGTGCCCTAGAGGGCGCCGGACACAATGAGCAGTTCTTC. This chain uses TRBV20-1 with TRBJ2-1, with a weak D call TRBD2 (5 bases). V lost 3 bases and J 5 bases, leaving 20 bases between the germline ends. CDR3 length equals 16 residues. The V gene's germline CDR1 is DFQATT and CDR2 SNEGSKA (reference sequence).

There are a few counts of this clonotype. The V call is TRBV6-4, the J call TRBJ2-1; 7 nucleotides agree with TRBD2. This CDR3 contains 14 residues. The J segment lost 9 bases and the V segment lost 3 bases, leaving 8 bases of the junction unmatched. Per germline, CDR1 MRHNA and CDR2 SNTAGT. As DNA, the CDR3 is TGTGCCAGCAGTGAAGGGTGGACTAGTGGTGAGCAGTTCTTC. This gives the protein CASSEGWTSGEQFF.

This clonotype has a handful of counts. J is TRBJ1-2 and V is TRBV7-2, with D maybe TRBD1 (6 bases). V was clipped by 7 bases and J by 6 bases, with 15 bases between them. The germline CDR1 and CDR2 sequences are SGHTA and FQGNSA. This CDR3 region has 13 residues. CDR3 coding DNA: TGTGCCAGCACCCCGAACAGGGTAGATGGCTACACCTTC. Translated: CASTPNRVDGYTF. The full variable domain, rest sourced from reference TRBV7-2 and TRBJ1-2, is GAGVSQSPSNKVTEKGKDVELRCDPISGHTALYWYRQSLGQGLEFLIYFQGNSAPDKSGLPSDRFSAERTGGSVSTLTIQRTQQEDSAVYLCASTPNRVDGYTFGSGTRLTVV.

This clonotype has ten or more counts. The chain carries TRBV5-1 and TRBJ2-2; 10 bases align to TRBD2. Unmatched junction bases numbered 8, after V lost 0 bases and J lost 6 bases. The CDR3 sequence is 17 residues long. The germline V gene has CDR1 SGHRS and CDR2 YFSETQ. CDR3 nucleotide sequence: TGCGCCAGCAGCTTGGGCCTAGCGGGAGTTGTCGCCGGGGAGCTGTTTTTT. The encoded protein is CASSLGLAGVVAGELFF.

The J gene is TRBJ2-1, the V gene TRBV12-3 or TRBV12-4; perhaps TRBD2 as D (5 bases). The CDR3 totals 14 residues. Trimming took 5 bases from V and 4 from J, leaving 12 bases between them. For the CDR3, the DNA is TGTGCCAGCAGTCCCCGGACTTTTTACAATGAGCAGTTCTTC. Translated: CASSPRTFYNEQFF.

The CDR3 bases are TGTGCCAGCAGCCGCCGGGGGGTCGTGAACACCGGGGAGCTGTTTTTT. Its translation is CASSRRGVVNTGELFF. The chain has TRBV11-2 and TRBJ2-2; 7 bases agree with TRBD2. The CDR3 sequence is 16 residues long. Germline CDR1 is SGHAT and CDR2 is FQNNGV. The junction had 7 bases not matched to a gene; V was cut back by 5 bases and J by 1 base.

The rearrangement links TRBV30 to TRBJ1-1; 10 bases are a match to TRBD1. Germline CDR1 is GTSNPN and CDR2 is SVGIG (reference sequence). Trimming took 2 bases from V and 5 from J; bases not matched to a gene: 5. The length of the CDR3 is 14 residues. The CDR3 sequence: CAWSRQGARTEAFF. CDR3 nucleotide sequence: TGTGCCTGGAGTCGACAGGGGGCTCGGACTGAAGCTTTCTTT.

This clonotype was observed at least ten times. The chain joins TRBV12-3 or TRBV12-4 to TRBJ1-5, with D perhaps TRBD1 (6 bases). This CDR3 has 14 residues. V was cut by 3 bases and J by 9 bases, with 15 bases left in between. The CDR3 here is CASSFQQGSGPQHF. The DNA for the CDR3 is TGTGCCAGCAGTTTCCAACAGGGATCCGGGCCCCAGCATTTT.

This chain connects TRBV2 to TRBJ2-2; D not resolved. CDR3 length equals 11 residues. V lost 1 base and J lost 11, with 5 bases in between. Germline V gene sequence: CDR1 SNHLY, CDR2 FYNNEI. CDR3 loop: CASSEGRELFF. The CDR3 DNA is TGTGCCAGCAGTGAAGGGAGAGAGCTGTTTTTT.

The chain links TRBV5-1 to TRBJ2-5; D possibly matches TRBD1 or TRBD2 (5 bases each). Germline CDR1 reads SGHRS; CDR2 reads YFSETQ. The CDR3 extends over 16 amino acids. Trimming took off 3 bases at V and 5 bases at J, with 20 bases between the two ends. Here the CDR3 reads CASSSPSQGEGETQYF. CDR3 DNA: TGCGCCAGCAGCTCACCATCCCAGGGCGAGGGGGAGACCCAGTACTTC.

This clonotype has a count of ten or more. The rearrangement links TRBV12-3 or TRBV12-4 to TRBJ2-7; D not resolved. V dropped 3 bases and J dropped 7 bases, with 7 bases sitting between them. The CDR3 contains 11 residues. CDR3 sequence reads: CASSLNWEQYF. The CDR3 nucleotides are TGTGCCAGCAGTTTGAATTGGGAGCAGTACTTC.

J is TRBJ2-1 and V is TRBV20-1, with TRBD2 identical over 8 bases. CDR1 and CDR2 from the germline V gene are DFQATT and SNEGSKA (reference sequence). The CDR3 has 16 residues. V shed 1 base and J 0 bases; nucleotides not matched to a gene: 5. In DNA, the CDR3 is TGCAGTGCTAGAGTTAGCGGGGCCAGCTCCTACAATGAGCAGTTCTTC. It translates to CSARVSGASSYNEQFF.

V gene TRBV5-1 combines with J gene TRBJ2-5; 8 bases agree with TRBD2. This CDR3 is 14 amino acids long. The V gene end was trimmed by 1 base and the J gene end by 5 bases; junction bases not matched to a gene: 4. CDR1 is SGHRS, CDR2 YFSETQ, per germline. CDR3 coding DNA: TGCGCCAGCAGCTTGTTCGGCGGGAGGGAGACCCAGTACTTC. It translates to CASSLFGGRETQYF. Full variable domain (remainder filled in from reference TRBV5-1 and TRBJ2-5): KAGVTQTPRYLIKTRGQQVTLSCSPISGHRSVSWYQQTPGQGLQFLFEYFSETQRNKGNFPGRFSGRQFSNSRSEMNVSTLELGDSALYLCASSLFGGRETQYFGPGTRLLVL.

This clonotype has just a few counts. The genes are TRBV28 and TRBJ1-2, with 7 bases fitting TRBD1. With 6 bases clipped from V and 0 bases from J, the junction kept 7 bases outside the gene matches. The CDR3 has 15 residues. Looked up from germline, CDR1 is MDHEN and CDR2 is SYDVKM. The CDR3 coding sequence is TGTGCCAGCAGCGAGGGGACAGCAGCTAACTATGGCTACACCTTC. Its translation is CASSEGTAANYGYTF.

This clonotype appeared a few times. The chain links TRBV7-8 to TRBJ1-5; D gene unclear. Per germline, CDR1 SGHVS and CDR2 FQNEAQ. The CDR3 runs 16 residues. The V end lost 2 bases, the J end lost 1 base, and 12 bases lay between the germline ends. The CDR3 nucleotides read TGTGCCAGCAGCTTAACCTGGGGAGGGAGCAATCAGCCCCAGCATTTT. This sequence encodes CASSLTWGGSNQPQHF.

The J gene is TRBJ1-4, the V gene TRBV5-1; D uncertain. Trimming cost V 2 bases and J 7 bases, with 15 bases left between them. CDR1 and CDR2 from the germline V gene are SGHRS and YFSETQ. The CDR3 is 15 residues long. The CDR3 protein is CASSFSGILGEKLFF. CDR3 sequence (DNA): TGCGCCAGCAGCTTCTCCGGGATTCTAGGTGAAAAACTGTTTTTT.

Only a few counts were recorded for this clonotype. This chain joins TRBV11-2 and TRBJ2-1, with 10 bases lining up with TRBD1. V was pared by 0 bases and J by 9 bases, with 5 bases of the junction left unmatched. The CDR3 totals 15 residues. CDR1 and CDR2 (germline): SGHAT, FQNNGV. DNA of the CDR3: TGTGCCAGCAGCTTAGATACGACAGGGGGCCGTGAGCAGTTCTTC. Its protein product is CASSLDTTGGREQFF.

This clonotype was observed at least ten times. This sequence joins TRBV4-2 and TRBJ2-1; 9 bases agree with TRBD2. V dropped 0 bases and J dropped 5; count of bases not matched to a gene: 8. This CDR3 contains 17 residues. Germline values: CDR1 LGHNA, CDR2 YNFKEQ. CDR3 amino acids: CASSQDPSSGVNNEQFF. As DNA, the CDR3 is TGTGCCAGCAGCCAAGATCCGTCTAGCGGGGTAAACAATGAGCAGTTCTTC.

This chain links TRBV2 with TRBJ1-1; TRBD1 agrees at 7 bases. The CDR3 runs to 15 residues. V lost 3 bases, J lost 4 bases, and 8 bases stayed unmatched. From germline, CDR1 is SNHLY and CDR2 FYNNEI. CDR3 loop: CASSDSGPGGTEAFF. The DNA for the CDR3 is TGTGCCAGCAGTGACTCGGGGCCAGGGGGCACTGAAGCTTTCTTT.

This clonotype was recorded at least ten times. This chain links TRBV12-3 or TRBV12-4 with TRBJ1-4, with 7 bases identical to TRBD1. J was trimmed by 5 bases and V by 5 bases; bases with no gene match: 11. CDR3 length: 16 residues. The CDR3 region has the DNA TGTGCCAGCAGTACCCGACGGGACAGCAGGAATGAAAAACTGTTTTTT. The encoded protein is CASSTRRDSRNEKLFF.

This clonotype was counted between two and nine times. The V call is TRBV2, the J call TRBJ2-2; unclear D gene. V dropped 6 bases and J dropped 1 base, with 9 bases sitting between them. CDR1 and CDR2 from the germline V gene are SNHLY and FYNNEI. The CDR3 covers 14 residues. The CDR3 DNA reads TGTGCCAGCAGGTTCCAATTGAACACCGGGGAGCTGTTTTTT. It is translated as CASRFQLNTGELFF.

The chain carries TRBV7-9 and TRBJ1-2, with D maybe TRBD1 (5 bases). Germline V gene lookup returns CDR1 SEHNR and CDR2 FQNEAQ (reference sequence). Trimming stripped 4 bases from V and 3 bases from J, with 15 bases between. The CDR3 runs 15 residues. CDR3 amino acids: CASSSKGIWDYGYTF. DNA for the CDR3: TGTGCCAGCAGCTCGAAGGGGATCTGGGACTATGGCTACACCTTC. Supplemented by reference TRBV7-9 and TRBJ1-2, the full variable domain reads DTGVSQNPRHKITKRGQNVTFRCDPISEHNRLYWYRQTLGQGPEFLTYFQNEAQLEKSRLLSDRFSAERPKGSFSTLEIQRTEQGDSAMYLCASSSKGIWDYGYTFGSGTRLTVV.